This record covers a single T cell receptor (beta chain). A few counts support this clonotype. Its recognized antigen is unknown. No base quality information exists; no much larger clone differs at one position. The data were obtained in a study of T cells in Graves' hyperthyroidism and ophthalmopathy (dated 2019 in TCRdb). At the level of the whole study: Peripheral blood was sampled at the time of initial diagnosis, prior to any treatment. Following sampling, methimazole starting at 30 mg daily was given to hyperthyroidism patients, and high-dose intravenous methylprednisolone was given to ophthalmopathy patients. According to the paper, TCR Vbeta CDR3 sequencing was carried out on some 130 peripheral blood samples, which came from fewer than 50 ophthalmopathy, 75 to 80 hyperthyroidism and approximately 17 progressor patients. Prospective prediction of ophthalmopathy was tested in an independent validation cohort consisting of fewer than 20 hyperthyroidism patients and some 16 patients who later progressed to ophthalmopathy. The 95 to 100 discovery patients were randomly split 7:3 into training and test sets. TCR V-J signatures able to tell the groups apart were searched for in a discovery cohort of about a hundred patients, of whom over 40 had Graves' ophthalmopathy and around 58 had stable Graves' hyperthyroidism. In several Graves' hyperthyroidism patients, the study also compared T-cell repertoires from thyroid tissue with T-cell repertoires from blood.

CDR1 is given as LGHNA and CDR2 as YSLEER, both from the germline V gene. Relative to germline, V is missing 0 bases and J is missing 5 bases, with 5 bases of the junction outside any gene match. Spanning cysteine to phenylalanine, the CDR3 consists of 17 amino acids. CDR3 DNA only is kept here, 51 bases in frame from base 1. TCR beta CDR3 regions were amplified from RNA transcripts. The TCR CDR3 was subjected to a first round of RT-PCR using the HTBI primer set and the Qiagen OneStep RT-PCR kit. Libraries were constructed in a second round of multiplex PCR, after which size selection and purification were carried out. Paired-end sequencing of the libraries was performed with 100 bp reads on an Illumina HiSeq2000. In the original analysis: SOAPnuke was used to process the raw data, removing reads that contained adapters or uncalled bases, had a mean Phred below 15, or lacked an exact match to the constant primer or identifier. High-quality paired reads were merged with COPE v1.2.5, and unique nucleotide sequences were defined as clonotypes. MiTCR v1.1 was used to align the clonotypes against IMGT TRBV, TRBD and TRBJ reference segments. The analysis was restricted to V-J combinations with a frequency above 0.0001, which together covered 99% to 99.2% of the repertoires. The TCS score was defined as the ratio of F50 (clonal expansion) to E x V (chaos), calculated using BLOSUM62-based TCRdist between CDR3 peptides within each V-J. Welch's t-statistics and random forest reduced 450 to 600 V-J features to 13, which were used in a naive Bayes classifier (R e1071). The public reads were quality trimmed at Q25 with fastp and then assembled into clones with MiXCR by TCRdb, keeping productive beta chains. CDR3 protein sequences are deduplicated, and each keeps its most common genes and DNA. The V and J calls were determined by TCRdb, not by the authors. This sample is represented by some 570,000 distinct CDR3 sequences; 17% of them were singletons. Approximately 16% of the sample lies in the top ten.

Study-wide conclusions, independent of this receptor: Sample size was not statistically predetermined, and blinding of investigators to group allocation was not performed. In validation, progression to ophthalmopathy was predicted by the model with around 70% sensitivity and approximately 78% specificity, a median of about 6.8 months before onset. Ophthalmopathy was separated from stable hyperthyroidism by a 13 V-J signature model, with just over 85% sensitivity and approximately 81% specificity obtained in cross-validation and 80%/75% obtained in testing. Most expanded thyroid clonotypes (frequency above 0.001) were also detected in blood, suggesting blood repertoires may reflect thyroid immune responses.

Ophthalmopathy patients had moderately to severely active disease, Clinical Activity Score of at least 3, NOSPECS grade of at least 4, and duration under 3 months. Patients with uncontrolled infections, other autoimmune diseases, pregnancy or lactation were excluded. Diagnoses were established on the basis of clinical symptoms, serum thyroxine and TRAb, thyroid ultrasound, and orbital computed tomography. Ficoll-Paque density gradient centrifugation was used to isolate PBMCs from about 10 ml of fresh peripheral blood. Total RNA was extracted using Trizol reagent, and RNA quality was assessed on an Agilent 2100 Bioanalyzer.

Here the chain combines TRBV4-3 and TRBJ2-5; 14 central bases correspond to TRBD2. The receptor's source is a woman aged 18-35 years with Graves' ophthalmopathy. Material: blood. Here the CDR3 is given as CASSQDGLAGGGETQYF. The sequence in DNA is TGCGCCAGCAGCCAAGACGGACTAGCGGGAGGCGGCGAGACCCAGTACTTC.